Included here is one T cell receptor beta chain sequence, with context. Its antigen remains undetermined. There are no base qualities to consult, and no much larger clone falls within one base. These data come from a study of T cell responses to AZD1222 COVID-19 vaccine (dated by TCRdb to the early 2020s). Regarding the research as a whole: Because spike-specific TCR depth and breadth did not differ between the two schedules, AZD1222 recipients who got a second dose at roughly 4 weeks were pooled with those who got a second dose at roughly 12 weeks. TCR sequencing was performed for about 250 trial participants, of whom roughly 200 were given two doses of AZD1222 and around 26 were given two doses of MenACWY control vaccine. Trial participants were enrolled by age into 18-55, 56-69 and 70-plus year subgroups, with about 150, 27 and 61 TCR-sequenced participants respectively. The full study reports these points: The vaccine-associated CD4 TCRs covered the entire spike protein, and the dominant responses fell in regions 160-218 and 743-854. Spike-specific TCR breadth and depth rose significantly after two AZD1222 doses compared with day 0 and with MenACWY recipients. Conclusions about previously exposed vaccinees are limited, since just 6 or 7 AZD1222 recipients were seropositive for SARS-CoV-2 at baseline. In the small 56-69-year group, the increase in depth fell short of significance, most likely because of low power. Participants were mostly white British, with more females than males. The authors suggested clonal diversity may have been underestimated. Because no day 14 peak-response samples were available, repertoires were characterized only after the peak T cell response. Reportedly, close to half of the unique spike-specific TCRs recognized epitopes lying outside the regions that are mutated in the B.1.351 and B.1.1.7 variants.

The germline V gene provides CDR1 MDHEN and CDR2 SYDVKM. The CDR3 sequence holds 15 residues, the cysteine and phenylalanine included. Here the CDR3 DNA is all that survives: 45 bases in frame from base 1. V is trimmed back by 2 bases and J by 11 bases, and the junction contains 10 bases that no gene match accounts for. The CDR3 regions of human TCRbeta chains were analyzed by immunosequencing. The paper's processing steps were these. Repertoire TCRs were checked for matches against a reference library of SARS-CoV-2-specific TCRs that had been generated using the MIRA antigen-specificity platform. Breadth was defined as the fraction of unique TCRs that were SARS-CoV-2-associated, and depth was defined as the fraction of total T cells that were SARS-CoV-2-associated. Using the MIRA data, every spike-specific TCR was mapped to the spike region that the TCR reacted to and assigned to either a CD4 or a CD8 class. Log10-transformed breadth and depth values were compared by one-way ANOVA with Sidak's multiple comparisons tests. Not all clones reach the TCRdb copy of this immuneACCESS table, which keeps in-frame sequences only. Checked studies attribute under half of the gap to unresolved V genes and leave the rest unexplained. V, J and clone size were drawn from that table, and D and trimming were deduced from the DNA. This sample holds some 130,000 clones; 80% to 90% were observed only once. Jointly, the top ten make up more than 7% of the sample.

The meaning of the sample's time point label: baseline before first vaccination. Vaccinee samples were obtained from the UK trials COV001 and COV002, which included a single-blind randomized controlled phase 2/3 trial of AZD1222 (ChAdOx1 nCoV-19) in healthy adults. For TCRbeta chain sequencing, PBMC samples were collected from trial participants at day 0 and at day 28 after the second dose. The chain uses TRBV28 and TRBJ1-4; 8 of the junction bases match TRBD1. The sample here was peripheral blood, taken on day 0 of AZD1222 vaccination. The clonotype was recovered from an adult in good health. At the DNA level, the sequence is TGTGCCAGCAGTTTACTGGACAGGGCAGGCGGGAAACTGTTTTTT. Its product reads: CASSLLDRAGGKLFF. With the portions outside the CDR3 filled from the reference TRBV28 and TRBJ1-4 genes, the complete variable region becomes DVKVTQSSRYLVKRTGEKVFLECVQDMDHENMFWYRQDPGLGLRLIYFSYDVKMKEKGDIPEGYSVSREKKERFSLILESASTNQTSMYLCASSLLDRAGGKLFFGSGTQLSVL.